Following are 22 T cell receptor beta chains from one sample sequenced in a study of blood T cell repertoires in COVID-19. The method was immunoSEQ multiplex PCR; TCRdb's version includes in-frame clones alone and lacks a portion of them. Of 100,000 to 120,000 clones in the sample, less than 75% were seen once. Source material: peripheral blood. The receptors were sampled from a woman aged 35 to 49 with acute or convalescent COVID-19.

The chain uses TRBV10-3 and TRBJ2-7; 8 bases agree with TRBD2. With V trimmed by 4 bases and J by 6 bases, 5 bases remained unmatched. In germline, CDR1 is ENHRY, CDR2 SYGVKD. The CDR3 is 13 residues long. The CDR3 DNA sequence: TGTGCCATCAGTGGGGCGGGGGGCGGCGAGCAGTACTTC. Residues: CAISGAGGGEQYF.

The rearrangement uses TRBV30 and TRBJ1-4; 7 nucleotides agree with TRBD1. Trimming cost V 3 bases and J 10 bases; bases outside gene matches: 17. Germline V gives CDR1 GTSNPN, CDR2 SVGIG (reference sequence). This CDR3 is built from 16 residues. In DNA form, the CDR3 reads TGTGCCTGGAGAGGCCGAGGGGGCGATTTGTTTGGAAAACTGTTTTTT. It is translated as CAWRGRGGDLFGKLFF. Supplemented by reference TRBV30 and TRBJ1-4, the full variable domain reads SQTIHQWPATLVQPVGSPLSLECTVEGTSNPNLYWYRQAAGRGLQLLFYSVGIGQISSEVPQNLSASRPQDRQFILSSKKLLLSDSGFYLCAWRGRGGDLFGKLFFGSGTQLSVL.

The chain links TRBV28 to TRBJ2-3; D is possibly TRBD2 (6 bases). This CDR3 contains 16 residues. Germline V gene lookup returns CDR1 MDHEN and CDR2 SYDVKM. Trimming stripped 4 bases from V and 2 bases from J, with 16 bases between. CDR3 bases: TGTGCCAGCAGTTCGGGACTCCGGAGGGTCACAGATACGCAGTATTTT. Protein sequence: CASSSGLRRVTDTQYF.

The sample holds one count of this clone. This rearrangement joins TRBV6-5 to TRBJ2-7; D is uncertain. This CDR3 has 12 amino acids. CDR1 and CDR2 (germline): MNHEY, SVGAGI. V was trimmed by 2 bases and J by 6 bases, leaving 8 bases between them. CDR3 in amino acids: CASSYTPSEQYF. CDR3 nucleotide sequence: TGTGCCAGCAGTTACACCCCTAGCGAGCAGTACTTC.

The V call is TRBV11-2, the J call TRBJ2-2, with 8 positions matching TRBD1. Germline V gene data show CDR1 as SGHAT and CDR2 as FQNNGV. The CDR3 runs 15 residues. The ends lost 3 bases at V and 7 bases at J; junction bases unmatched: 7. The CDR3 DNA follows: TGTGCCAGCAGCTTCGGTCAGGGGGCTATCGGGGAGCTGTTTTTT. Translating it yields CASSFGQGAIGELFF.

The V gene is TRBV2, the J gene TRBJ2-1; D is possibly TRBD1 (7 bases). The CDR3 runs to 15 residues. Looked up from germline, CDR1 is SNHLY and CDR2 is FYNNEI. Trimming took 6 bases from V and 15 from J, leaving 27 bases between them. This chain's CDR3 is CASRDVAGGPVKVFF. The CDR3 region has the DNA TGTGCCAGCAGAGACGTCGCAGGGGGGCCGGTAAAAGTGTTCTTC.

The rearrangement links TRBV12-3 or TRBV12-4 to TRBJ2-7; D gene ambiguous. Trimming took 3 bases from V and 2 from J, leaving 8 bases between them. The CDR3 totals 13 residues. In DNA form, the CDR3 reads TGTGCCAGCAGTTTTACCAGAACCTACGAGCAGTACTTC. This gives the protein CASSFTRTYEQYF.

This chain uses TRBV15 with TRBJ2-7, with 8 bases lining up with TRBD1. The CDR3 spans 16 residues. J was trimmed by 3 bases and V by 4 bases; bases with no gene match: 11. CDR1 LNHNV and CDR2 YYDKDF come from the germline V gene (reference sequence). In DNA, the CDR3 is TGTGCCACCAGCATAGGACAGGGAGGAATCCACTACGAGCAGTACTTC. Protein sequence: CATSIGQGGIHYEQYF.

This clone was counted between two and nine times. V usage is TRBV28 and J usage is TRBJ2-3, with D uncertain. V was pared by 6 bases and J by 7 bases, with 11 bases between. CDR3 size: 12 residues. CDR1 is MDHEN and CDR2 is SYDVKM in the germline V gene. The CDR3 loop is CASSLTVNTQYF. In nucleotides, the CDR3 is TGTGCCAGCAGCCTGACTGTTAATACGCAGTATTTT.

Only one count was recorded for this clone. The chain links TRBV15 to TRBJ1-5; the D is unclear. Germline V gene lookup returns CDR1 LNHNV and CDR2 YYDKDF (reference sequence). The CDR3 covers 20 residues. Between the trimmed V and J ends, which lost 5 bases and 3 bases, there was a span of 29 bases. CDR3 protein: CATSRPVNYLGRGNNQPQHF. The CDR3 nucleotides read TGTGCCACCAGCCGTCCCGTGAACTACCTTGGACGGGGAAACAATCAGCCCCAGCATTTT.

This chain links TRBV5-1 with TRBJ2-1; TRBD2 agrees at 11 bases. V dropped 3 bases and J dropped 3; count of bases not matched to a gene: 11. The CDR3 extends over 18 amino acids. The V gene's germline CDR1 is SGHRS and CDR2 YFSETQ. The CDR3 coding sequence is TGCGCCAGCAGCTCCTCCGAACTAGCGGGGGCCTACTACAATGAGCAGTTCTTC. Encoded protein: CASSSSELAGAYYNEQFF.

This clone was detected a few times. The chain carries TRBV2 and TRBJ1-5; D uncertain. CDR3 size: 15 residues. Trimming cost V 0 bases and J 7 bases, with 13 bases left between them. Germline V gene lookup returns CDR1 SNHLY and CDR2 FYNNEI. The chain's CDR3 is CASSEAAGFWQPQHF. CDR3 nucleotides: TGTGCCAGCAGTGAAGCGGCAGGTTTCTGGCAGCCCCAGCATTTT.

The chain combines TRBV18 with TRBJ1-3, with 7 nucleotides matching TRBD1. The ends lost 2 bases at V and 1 base at J; junction bases unmatched: 8. Per the germline V gene, CDR1 is KGHSH and CDR2 is LQKENI. This CDR3 is 17 amino acids long. The DNA of the CDR3 is TGTGCCAGCTCACCAGAGAACCCAGGGGGTTCTGGAAACACCATATATTTT. Its translation is CASSPENPGGSGNTIYF.

The chain employs TRBV6-5 and TRBJ2-2, with D possibly being TRBD2 (5 bases). The CDR3 is made up of 14 amino acids. Looked up from germline, CDR1 is MNHEY and CDR2 is SVGAGI. V was cut by 8 bases and J by 2 bases, with 12 bases left in between. Written as DNA, the CDR3 is TGTGCCAGCTCAGCTGAGGGTAACACCGGGGAGCTGTTTTTT. It is translated as CASSAEGNTGELFF.

A remark on this clone: The same CDR3 can be traced to other DNA sequences in this sample. The chain carries TRBV6-5 and TRBJ1-1; tentative D call: TRBD1 (6 bases). CDR1 is MNHEY, CDR2 SVGAGI, per germline. Trimming removed 4 bases at V and 5 bases at J, with 20 bases between. The CDR3 contains 16 residues. CDR3 nucleotide sequence: TGTGCCAGCAGTTGGGGGCGGGGGGGGATCAGGACTGAAGCTTTCTTT. Translating it yields CASSWGRGGIRTEAFF.

V and J are TRBV14 and TRBJ2-7; 7 bases line up with TRBD1. The CDR3 runs 14 residues. The ends lost 1 base at V and 9 bases at J; junction bases unmatched: 9. CDR1 is SGHDN and CDR2 is FVKESK in the germline V gene. This chain's CDR3 is CASSQATGAGGQYF. In DNA form, the CDR3 reads TGTGCCAGCAGCCAAGCGACCGGGGCAGGGGGGCAGTACTTC.

The chain carries TRBV7-2 and TRBJ2-1; 7 nucleotides line up with TRBD1. Germline loops: CDR1 SGHTA, CDR2 FQGNSA. This CDR3 comprises 18 residues. V lost 5 bases, J lost 0 bases, and 13 bases stayed unmatched. CDR3 protein: CASSRLRDSRSSYNEQFF. In DNA, the CDR3 is TGTGCCAGCAGCCGGCTTAGGGACAGTAGGAGCTCCTACAATGAGCAGTTCTTC.

The chain links TRBV7-9 to TRBJ2-2; D is perhaps TRBD2 (5 bases). CDR1 and CDR2 from the germline V gene are SEHNR and FQNEAQ (reference sequence). V shed 5 bases and J shed 6 bases, with 16 bases lying between them. The CDR3 totals 15 residues. The CDR3 region has the DNA TGTGCCAGCAGCCAAGCGGACCAGTGGTCCGGGGAGCTGTTTTTT. This translates into CASSQADQWSGELFF.

This clone was picked up one time. This sequence joins TRBV19 and TRBJ1-2, with a weak D call TRBD1 (6 bases). CDR1 is LNHDA, CDR2 SQIVND, per germline (reference sequence). The CDR3 is made up of 13 amino acids. Deletions cut 9 bases from V and 4 bases from J, with 15 bases between. CDR3: CASRSTGPYGYTF. Written as DNA, the CDR3 is TGTGCCAGCAGATCGACAGGCCCCTATGGCTACACCTTC.

The rearrangement uses TRBV7-2 and TRBJ2-5; 11 bases are shared with TRBD2. Trimming took 8 bases from V and 5 from J; bases not matched to a gene: 7. The germline V gene encodes CDR1 SGHTA and CDR2 FQGNSA. There are 14 residues in the CDR3. This CDR3 is CASGLAGGLETQYF. The DNA of the CDR3 is TGTGCCAGCGGGCTAGCGGGGGGTTTGGAGACCCAGTACTTC.

The chain recombines TRBV3-1 (or the pseudogene TRBV3-2) with TRBJ1-1; TRBD1 might be the D (6 bases). The CDR3 sequence is 15 residues long. V lost 4 bases and J lost 3, with 15 bases in between. Germline V gene lookup returns CDR1 LGHDT and CDR2 YNNKEL (reference sequence). CDR3 sequence (DNA): TGTGCCAGCAGCCCGTTCCTGGGGGGGCACACTGAAGCTTTCTTT. Amino acid sequence: CASSPFLGGHTEAFF.

This chain joins TRBV6-5 and TRBJ2-1, with D unresolved. The CDR3 is made up of 14 amino acids. The V gene's germline CDR1 is MNHEY and CDR2 SVGAGI. Trimming shortened V by 9 bases and J by 8 bases, and 20 bases separated the two germline ends. The CDR3 nucleotides read TGTGCCAGTAGAAAAACAGCAGCTTGGGATGAGCAGTTCTTC. Translating gives CASRKTAAWDEQFF.